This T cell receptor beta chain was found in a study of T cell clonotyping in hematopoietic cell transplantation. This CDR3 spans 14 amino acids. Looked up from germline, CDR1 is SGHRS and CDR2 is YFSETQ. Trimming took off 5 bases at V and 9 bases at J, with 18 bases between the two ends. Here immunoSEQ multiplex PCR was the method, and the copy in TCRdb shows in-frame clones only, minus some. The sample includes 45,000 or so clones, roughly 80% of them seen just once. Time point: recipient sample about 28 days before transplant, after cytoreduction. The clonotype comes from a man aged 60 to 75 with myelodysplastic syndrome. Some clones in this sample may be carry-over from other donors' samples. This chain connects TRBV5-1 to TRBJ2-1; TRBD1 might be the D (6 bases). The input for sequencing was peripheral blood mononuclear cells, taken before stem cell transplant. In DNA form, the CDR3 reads TGCGCCAGCAGGATAAACAGGGATTGGGGTGAGCAGTTCTTC. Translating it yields CASRINRDWGEQFF.